Below, one TCR beta chain is given with its context. No antigen is known for it. A process of 5'RACE template switching, which added a universal primer site and UMIs, was used to make TCR cDNA. MiXCR, applied by TCRdb to the 5' RACE reads, yields one record per CDR3 protein. The sample holds roughly 400,000 distinct CDR3 sequences, around 19% seen once. This record belongs to a study of T cells after yellow fever vaccination. Study-level background: Libraries from low-cell-number fractions were prepared with the SMART-Seq v4 Ultra Low Input RNA kit.

Study findings and constraints: Detected again after the booster were most primary-vaccination clones, at 95% to 98% CD4 and approximately 85% CD8.

Trimming pared 6 bases from V and 4 bases from J, leaving 15 bases between. Germline CDR1 reads MNHEY; CDR2 reads SMNVEV (reference sequence). This CDR3 has 15 amino acids. The specimen was PBMCs, collected before the yellow fever booster vaccination. V is TRBV27 and J is TRBJ2-2; D is unresolved. The sequence derives from a man between 18 and 29 years old who received the YFV17D yellow fever vaccine. The DNA of the CDR3 is TGTGCCAGCAGCTGGCTTCCTAAACGCACCGGGGAGCTGTTTTTT. It encodes CASSWLPKRTGELFF.